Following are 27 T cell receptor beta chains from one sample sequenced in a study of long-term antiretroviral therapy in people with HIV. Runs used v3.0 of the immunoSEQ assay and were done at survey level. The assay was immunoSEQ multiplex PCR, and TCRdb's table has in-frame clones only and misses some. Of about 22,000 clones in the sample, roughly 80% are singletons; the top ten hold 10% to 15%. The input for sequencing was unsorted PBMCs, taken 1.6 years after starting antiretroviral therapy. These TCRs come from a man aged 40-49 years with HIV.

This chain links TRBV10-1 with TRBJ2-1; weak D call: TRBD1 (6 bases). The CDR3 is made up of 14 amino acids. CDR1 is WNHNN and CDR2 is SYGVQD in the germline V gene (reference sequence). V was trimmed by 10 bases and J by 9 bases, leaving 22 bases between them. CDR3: CATQRGTGLLEQFF. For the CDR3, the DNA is TGCGCCACCCAAAGGGGAACAGGGTTGCTTGAGCAGTTCTTC.

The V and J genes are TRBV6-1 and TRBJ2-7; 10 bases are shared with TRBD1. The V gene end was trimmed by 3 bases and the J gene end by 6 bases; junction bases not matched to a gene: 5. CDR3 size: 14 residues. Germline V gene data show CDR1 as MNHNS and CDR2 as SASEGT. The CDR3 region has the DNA TGTGCCAGCAGTGACCGGGACAGGGGTCGCGAGCAGTACTTC. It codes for CASSDRDRGREQYF.

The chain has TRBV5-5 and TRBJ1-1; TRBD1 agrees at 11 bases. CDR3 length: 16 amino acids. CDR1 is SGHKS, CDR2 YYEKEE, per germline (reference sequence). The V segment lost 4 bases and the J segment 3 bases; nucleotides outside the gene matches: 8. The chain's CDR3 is CASSPGQGAWDTEAFF. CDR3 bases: TGTGCCAGCAGCCCAGGACAGGGGGCTTGGGACACTGAAGCTTTCTTT.

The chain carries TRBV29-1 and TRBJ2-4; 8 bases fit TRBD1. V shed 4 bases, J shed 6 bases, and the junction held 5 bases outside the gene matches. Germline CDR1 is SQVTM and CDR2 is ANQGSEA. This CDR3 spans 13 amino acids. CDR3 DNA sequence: TGCAGCGTTGCGGGACAGGTCGGAAACATTCAGTACTTC. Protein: CSVAGQVGNIQYF.

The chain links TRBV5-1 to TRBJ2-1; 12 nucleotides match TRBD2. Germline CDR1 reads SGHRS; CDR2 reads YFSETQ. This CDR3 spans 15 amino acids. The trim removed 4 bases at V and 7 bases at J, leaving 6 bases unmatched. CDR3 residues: CASSPMTSGGNEQFF. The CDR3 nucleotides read TGCGCCAGCAGCCCGATGACTAGCGGGGGAAATGAGCAGTTCTTC.

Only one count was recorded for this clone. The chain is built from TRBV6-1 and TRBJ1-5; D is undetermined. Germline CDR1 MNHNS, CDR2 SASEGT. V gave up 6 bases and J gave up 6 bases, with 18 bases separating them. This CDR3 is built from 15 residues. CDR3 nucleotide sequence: TGTGCCAGCAGCCCGAAGGTGGGGTTGACTCAGCCCCAGCATTTT. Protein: CASSPKVGLTQPQHF.

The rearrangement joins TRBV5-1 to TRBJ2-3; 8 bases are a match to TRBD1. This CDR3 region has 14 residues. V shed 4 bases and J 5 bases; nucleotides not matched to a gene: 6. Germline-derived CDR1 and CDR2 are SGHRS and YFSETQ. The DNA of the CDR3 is TGCGCCAGCAGCAAGCAGGGGGCGAGAGATACGCAGTATTTT. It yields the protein CASSKQGARDTQYF. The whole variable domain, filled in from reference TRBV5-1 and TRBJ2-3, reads KAGVTQTPRYLIKTRGQQVTLSCSPISGHRSVSWYQQTPGQGLQFLFEYFSETQRNKGNFPGRFSGRQFSNSRSEMNVSTLELGDSALYLCASSKQGARDTQYFGPGTRLTVL.

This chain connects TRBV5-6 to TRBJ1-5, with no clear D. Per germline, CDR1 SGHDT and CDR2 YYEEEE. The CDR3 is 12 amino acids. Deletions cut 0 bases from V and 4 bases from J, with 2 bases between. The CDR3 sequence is CASSLANQPQHF. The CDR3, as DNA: TGTGCCAGCAGCTTGGCAAATCAGCCCCAGCATTTT.

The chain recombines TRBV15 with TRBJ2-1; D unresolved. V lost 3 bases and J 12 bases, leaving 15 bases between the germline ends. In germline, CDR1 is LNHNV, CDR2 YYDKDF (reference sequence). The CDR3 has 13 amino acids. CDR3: CATSRGPETRQFF. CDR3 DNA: TGTGCCACCAGCAGGGGCCCGGAGACACGGCAGTTCTTC.

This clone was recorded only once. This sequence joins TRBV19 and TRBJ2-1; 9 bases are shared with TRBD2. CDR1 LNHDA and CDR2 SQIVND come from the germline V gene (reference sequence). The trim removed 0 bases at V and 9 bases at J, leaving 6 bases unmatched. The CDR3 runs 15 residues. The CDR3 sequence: CASSIDGGRAAEQFF. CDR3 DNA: TGTGCCAGTAGTATAGATGGCGGGAGGGCCGCTGAGCAGTTCTTC.

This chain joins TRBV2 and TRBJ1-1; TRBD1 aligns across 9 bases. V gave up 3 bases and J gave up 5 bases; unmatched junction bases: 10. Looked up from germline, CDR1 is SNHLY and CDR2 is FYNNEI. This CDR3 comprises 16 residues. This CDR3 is CASSDGRDRDWTEAFF. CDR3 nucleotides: TGTGCCAGCAGTGATGGACGGGACAGGGATTGGACTGAAGCTTTCTTT.

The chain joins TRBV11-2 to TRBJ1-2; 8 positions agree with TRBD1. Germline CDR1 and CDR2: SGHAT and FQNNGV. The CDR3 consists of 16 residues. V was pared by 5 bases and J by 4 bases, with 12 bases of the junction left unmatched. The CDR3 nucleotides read TGTGCCAGCAGCCAGGGGACAGGACAAAGTGGCTATGGCTACACCTTC. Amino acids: CASSQGTGQSGYGYTF.

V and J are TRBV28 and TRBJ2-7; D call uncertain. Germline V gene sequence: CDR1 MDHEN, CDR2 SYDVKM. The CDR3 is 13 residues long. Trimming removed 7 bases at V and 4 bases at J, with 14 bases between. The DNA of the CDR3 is TGTGCCAGCACCTCCGGGCTTGGGTACGAGCAGTACTTC. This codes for CASTSGLGYEQYF.

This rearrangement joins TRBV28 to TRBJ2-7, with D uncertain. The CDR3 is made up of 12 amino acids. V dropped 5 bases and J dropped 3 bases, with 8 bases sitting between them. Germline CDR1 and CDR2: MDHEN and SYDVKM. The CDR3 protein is CASSLVFYEQYF. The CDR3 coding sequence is TGTGCCAGCAGTCTCGTATTCTACGAGCAGTACTTC.

This CDR3 is CASKAFSNTGELFF. In DNA form, the CDR3 reads TGTGCCAGCAAGGCGTTTTCGAACACCGGGGAGCTGTTTTTT. The chain has TRBV27 and TRBJ2-2; D is uncertain. This CDR3 comprises 14 residues. Germline loops: CDR1 MNHEY, CDR2 SMNVEV (reference sequence). V gave up 7 bases and J gave up 0 bases, with 9 bases separating them.

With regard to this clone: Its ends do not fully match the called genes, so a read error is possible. In DNA form, the CDR3 reads TGCGCCAGCACTCCCGACCTTCGGGACACGCAGATCTTC. Protein product: CASTPDLRDTQIF. The genes are TRBV5-1 and TRBJ1-2, with D possibly matching TRBD1 (6 bases). The CDR3 contains 13 residues. CDR1 is SGHRS and CDR2 is YFSETQ in the germline V gene.

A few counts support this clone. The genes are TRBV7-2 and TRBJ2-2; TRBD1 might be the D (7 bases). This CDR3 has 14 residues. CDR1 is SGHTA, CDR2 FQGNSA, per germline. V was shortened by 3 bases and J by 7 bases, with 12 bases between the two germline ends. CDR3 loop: CASSLGRGVGELFF. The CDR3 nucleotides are TGTGCCAGCAGCTTGGGCAGGGGGGTCGGGGAGCTGTTTTTT.

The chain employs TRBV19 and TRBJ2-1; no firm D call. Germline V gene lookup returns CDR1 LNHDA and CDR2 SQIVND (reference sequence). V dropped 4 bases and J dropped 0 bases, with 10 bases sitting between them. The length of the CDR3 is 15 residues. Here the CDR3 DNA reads TGTGCCAGTAGTAAGGACGGCAGCTCCTACAATGAGCAGTTCTTC. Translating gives CASSKDGSSYNEQFF.

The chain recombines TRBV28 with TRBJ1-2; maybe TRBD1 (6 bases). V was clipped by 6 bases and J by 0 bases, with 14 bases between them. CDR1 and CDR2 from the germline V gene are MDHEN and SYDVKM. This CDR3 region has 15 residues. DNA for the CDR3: TGTGCCAGCAGCCGCAGGGGACGCGCTAACTATGGCTACACCTTC. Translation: CASSRRGRANYGYTF.

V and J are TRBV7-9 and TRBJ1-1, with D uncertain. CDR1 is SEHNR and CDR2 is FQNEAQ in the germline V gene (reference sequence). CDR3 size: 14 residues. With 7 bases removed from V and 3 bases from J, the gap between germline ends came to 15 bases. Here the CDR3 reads CASIGWEGDTEAFF. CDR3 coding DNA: TGTGCCAGCATAGGTTGGGAGGGCGACACTGAAGCTTTCTTT.

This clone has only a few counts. DNA of the CDR3: TGTGCCAGCAGCCCTCTAGCGGGAGGGGCCGGGGAGCTGTTTTTT. Protein sequence: CASSPLAGGAGELFF. This rearrangement joins TRBV7-8 to TRBJ2-2; the match to TRBD2 covers 12 bases. Trimming at V came to 5 bases and at J to 6 bases, leaving 4 bases not matched to a gene. The CDR3 extends over 15 amino acids. Germline-derived CDR1 and CDR2 are SGHVS and FQNEAQ.

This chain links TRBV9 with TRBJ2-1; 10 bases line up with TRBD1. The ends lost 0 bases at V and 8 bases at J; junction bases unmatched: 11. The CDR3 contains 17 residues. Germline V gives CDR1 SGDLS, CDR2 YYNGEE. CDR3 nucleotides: TGTGCCAGCAGCGTAGCTGGGACAGGGGAGTTAATCCATGAGCAGTTCTTC. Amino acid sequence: CASSVAGTGELIHEQFF.

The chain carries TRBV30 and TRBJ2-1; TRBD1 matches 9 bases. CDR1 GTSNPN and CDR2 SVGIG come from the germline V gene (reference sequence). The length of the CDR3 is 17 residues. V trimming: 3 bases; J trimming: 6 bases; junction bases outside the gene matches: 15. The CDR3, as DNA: TGTGCCTGGAGCTTGGGGACAGGGCTCGGAGGGGGCAATGAGCAGTTCTTC. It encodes CAWSLGTGLGGGNEQFF.

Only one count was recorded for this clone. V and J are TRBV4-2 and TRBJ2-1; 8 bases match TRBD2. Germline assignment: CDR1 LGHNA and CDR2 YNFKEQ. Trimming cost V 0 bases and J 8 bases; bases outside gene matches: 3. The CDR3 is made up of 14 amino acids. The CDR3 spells CASSQDGTRDEQFF. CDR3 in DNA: TGTGCCAGCAGCCAAGATGGGACTAGAGATGAGCAGTTCTTC.

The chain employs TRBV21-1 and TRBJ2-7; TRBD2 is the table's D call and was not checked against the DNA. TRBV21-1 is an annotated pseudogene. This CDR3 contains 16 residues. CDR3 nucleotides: TGTGCCAGCCGCTACTCCAGGTGGGGGGACTCCTACGAGCAGTACTTC. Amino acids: CASRYSRWGDSYEQYF.

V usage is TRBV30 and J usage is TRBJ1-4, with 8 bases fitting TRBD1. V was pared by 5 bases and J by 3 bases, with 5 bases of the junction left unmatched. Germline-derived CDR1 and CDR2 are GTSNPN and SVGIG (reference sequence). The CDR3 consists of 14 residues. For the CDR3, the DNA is TGTGCCTGGGACCAGGGGGCTGCTAATGAAAAACTGTTTTTT. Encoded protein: CAWDQGAANEKLFF.

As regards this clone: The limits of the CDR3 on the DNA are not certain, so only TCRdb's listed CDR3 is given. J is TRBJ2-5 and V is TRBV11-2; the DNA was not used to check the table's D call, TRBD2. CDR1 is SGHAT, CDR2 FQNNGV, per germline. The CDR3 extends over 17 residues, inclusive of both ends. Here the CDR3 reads CASSFGAGTSGTETQYF.